Below, one TCR beta chain is given with its context. The clone's antigen remains unknown. Base qualities are not at hand, and no much larger clone is one base apart. For CDR1 and CDR2, the germline V gene (reference sequence) lists MNHEY and SMNVEV. Compared with germline, V lacks 5 bases and J lacks 7 bases; bases without a gene match: 10. The CDR3 measures 15 amino acids from cysteine to phenylalanine. The sequence is cut down to CDR3 DNA, 45 bases in frame from base 1. These data originate in a study of cytomegalovirus exposure and HLA in healthy donors (dated by TCRdb to 2016 to 2017). Looking at the study overall: An earlier analysis of some 600 of the donors reported under 300 Gb of sequence data and roughly 120 million unique TCR beta sequences obtained from some 170 million T cells. Genome-wide SNP genotypes for about 65% of the roughly 670 donors were used in a later genetic analysis, which treated that subset as a discovery cohort. The T cell repertoires of about 700 subjects were profiled by immunosequencing and related to cytomegalovirus serostatus. The study combined high-throughput TCR immunosequencing, statistical association of individual TCRs with disease status, and machine learning to predict cytomegalovirus infection status. In addition to the first cohort of roughly 670 subjects, a separate validation cohort of over 90 different subjects was used. Donor age, sex, ethnicity and CMV serostatus were compiled alongside the repertoire data. The study aimed to test whether signatures of past pathogen exposure could be identified by cataloging public T cell receptors. The number of typed donors differed by locus: about 620-640 for A, B, C, DRB1 and DQB1; approximately 540 for DQA1; 600 to 610 for DPA1; and roughly 470 for DPB1. Rather than using new phenotypic data, the later analysis identified candidate immune exposures from TCR beta sequences and from how often those sequences occurred across donors. Both class I and class II loci were covered by HLA typing, at four-digit resolution. Among some 410 genotyped donors of the cohort, an average of approximately 200,000 unique TCR beta nucleotide sequences was sequenced per donor, of which approximately 19% were non-productive. All discovery cohort repertoires had been generated using a single sequencing platform. To decide whether each TCR beta V gene segment behaved as functional or pseudogenic, an earlier analysis of some 580 of the donors relied on high-throughput TCR beta sequencing. Of the roughly 420 genotyped donors, approximately 80% were placed in the genetic ancestry cluster associated with self-reported Caucasian donors. Because of strong linkage in the cohort, four or five DR-DQ haplotypes were treated as single units for association and clustering. A later analysis re-examined previously published TCR beta repertoires from roughly 720 donors and added high-resolution HLA genotyping to investigate patterns of TCR occurrence. About 310 gigabases of sequencing data and approximately 84 million unique TCR sequences were included in an early release covering about 700 HLA-typed donors.

The library was produced with the immunoSEQ multiplex PCR assay. A mixture of 60 forward primers for TCR Vbeta segments and 13 reverse primers for TCR Jbeta segments was used in the multiplex PCR. The CDR3 region of rearranged TCR beta genes was amplified from genomic DNA by a multiplex PCR assay. Amplified TCR beta libraries were sequenced as 87-base-pair reads on the Illumina HiSeq System. The original methods were these. A later analysis tallied 70 million to 100 million unique TCR beta chains across the 666 repertoires, and around 10 million of those chains were shared by two or more donors. To remove PCR and sequencing errors, raw reads were error-corrected and collapsed into unique sequences using a nearest-neighbor algorithm that merged closely related sequences. To assign V, D and J gene segments, CDR3 sequences were aligned to IMGT reference sequences. Each retained sequence needed at least a six-nucleotide match to both a V gene segment and a J gene segment. Rearrangements were classified as productive when the CDR3 lacked stop codons and remained in frame with V and J, and all other rearrangements were classified as non-productive. CDR3 was defined according to IMGT convention as the region running from the second conserved V-encoded cysteine to the conserved J-encoded phenylalanine. The earlier analysis of some 540 of the donors excluded any sequence lacking an unambiguous match to a single V gene segment. An earlier analysis of fewer than 750 of the donors classified V segments as functional when productive rearrangements were above 56.7% and as segregating when the standard deviation between donors was above 5%. A statistical classification framework was developed to diagnose cytomegalovirus status using the catalog of TCR beta chain sequences. In a later analysis, TCR nucleotide sequences were compared against IMGT/GENE-DB human TR gene sequences so that V and J genes could be assigned. In a later analysis, CDR3 sequences and most-parsimonious VDJ recombination scenarios were assigned using the TCRdist pipeline. A later analysis defined each TCR beta chain by its CDR3 amino acid sequence plus V-gene family, and excluded reads lacking a unique V-gene family. To address suspected cross-contamination and a sequencing artifact, a later analysis removed roughly 640 highly shared, low-generation-probability nucleotide sequences. In a later analysis, a clonal expansion index for each public chain was calculated from normalized within-repertoire ranks of inferred template counts. Generation probabilities in a later analysis came from a VDJ recombination model fitted to out-of-frame rearrangements, and those results were checked against IGoR. A later analysis scored TCR-TCR, TCR-HLA and TCR-CMV co-occurrence with hypergeometric tests, applying a repertoire-size bias correction to TCR pairs. False discovery rates were estimated in a later analysis by permuting HLA or CMV assignments 20 times. In a later analysis, co-occurring TCRs were grouped using DBSCAN, with TCRdist sequence similarity added in when clustering inside HLA-allele-positive subsets. Repertoires with fewer than 30,000 or more than 120,000 public chains, plus five repertoires with anomalous nucleotide sharing, were excluded from co-occurrence clustering. The table comes from immuneACCESS by way of TCRdb, which keeps in-frame sequences with V and J called. Part of the clones is missing from these tables; in studies checked, under half for an unresolved V gene and the rest for unknown reasons. V, J and clone size are those of that table, while D and trimming were read from the DNA. Within this sample are 130,000 or so clones, with roughly 9% of them counted one time only. The top ten clones comprise approximately 6.4% of the sample.

The paper as a whole reports these results and caveats: A later analysis associated about 17,000 TCR beta sequences with specific HLA alleles at a false discovery rate of 0.05. While some public TCRs were present in many individuals, most TCR sequences turned up only very rarely across donors. In a later analysis, several top co-occurrence clusters were reported to appear linked to parvovirus B19, influenza, CMV and Epstein-Barr virus. A total of about 180 TCR beta chains were listed by the study as associated with cytomegalovirus. In vitro tests confirmed that a few of the cytomegalovirus-associated TCR beta chains recognize cytomegalovirus antigens. Because some donors lacked HLA typing at each locus, the association tests relied only on the typed subset. Presence/absence analyses assumed roughly uniform sequencing depth across donors, an assumption that may not hold. Correlated functional status among segregating V segments might be attributable to linkage disequilibrium, but an unknown experimental factor could not be ruled out. Compared with the roughly 710-donor mean, donors in an Asian-associated ancestry cluster had fewer N-insertions in productive TCRs, according to a later genetic analysis. For the cohort, immune exposure information was limited to CMV serostatus. This cohort had only TCR beta chains sequenced, and the lack of alpha or paired-chain data limited which features could be detected. According to the authors, the approach could potentially be generalized to other disease states and immunological phenotypes. Some IMGT-functional V segments, including TRBV6-2 and TRBV6-3, could not be told apart with the 87-base-pair reads, so those segments were excluded. A further reported finding was that TCR beta sequences accurately predicted the HLA-A and HLA-B alleles for most subjects in the first cohort. Most CMV-associated TCR beta chains appeared to be HLA-restricted in a later analysis, and the HLA associations seemed to be driven largely by CMV exposure. A cluster of highly shared sequence variants was judged likely to be a technical artifact of the sequencing pipeline. Compared with equally common non-associated chains, HLA-associated TCR beta chains in a later analysis were more clonally expanded and had lower generation probabilities. Cytomegalovirus status was reported to be diagnosed by the classifier with high specificity and sensitivity in both the original and validation cohorts. Strong co-occurrence of HLA alleles, especially DR and DQ, made assigning TCR associations to individual alleles difficult. An association between a missense DCLRE1C variant and V-gene and J-gene trimming of TCR beta chains was found in a later genetic analysis and replicated in an independent cohort. The earlier analysis of about 600 of the donors excluded 15 to 20 rarely observed V segments, including chromosome 9 orphons, because counts were too low. A later analysis found that TCR association rates varied across HLA loci, with DRB1 alleles showing the most associated TCRs and HLA-C alleles the fewest. In an earlier analysis of more than 450 of the donors, most TCR beta V segments were observed in productive rearrangements about 87% or about 30% of the time, broadly matching IMGT annotations.

In total, roughly 670 healthy bone marrow donors made up the cohort. At the time of sampling, every cohort member was nominally healthy, though immune exposures that went unrecorded were likely present. The donor was CMV seropositive and belonged to the group of about 290 seropositive cohort members. A peripheral blood sample was collected from each donor, and TCR beta sequencing was performed on peripheral blood mononuclear cells. The Qiagen DNeasy Blood Extraction Kit was used to extract genomic DNA from the blood cell samples. The source material was PBMCs. The chain couples TRBV27 to TRBJ1-2; 10 bases in the middle match TRBD1. The sequence was obtained from a middle-aged woman in good health and CMV-seropositive. The nucleotide sequence reads TGTGCCAGCAGTATCCGACAGGGGGCGCGACGTGGCTACACCTTC. Its coded protein is CASSIRQGARRGYTF.